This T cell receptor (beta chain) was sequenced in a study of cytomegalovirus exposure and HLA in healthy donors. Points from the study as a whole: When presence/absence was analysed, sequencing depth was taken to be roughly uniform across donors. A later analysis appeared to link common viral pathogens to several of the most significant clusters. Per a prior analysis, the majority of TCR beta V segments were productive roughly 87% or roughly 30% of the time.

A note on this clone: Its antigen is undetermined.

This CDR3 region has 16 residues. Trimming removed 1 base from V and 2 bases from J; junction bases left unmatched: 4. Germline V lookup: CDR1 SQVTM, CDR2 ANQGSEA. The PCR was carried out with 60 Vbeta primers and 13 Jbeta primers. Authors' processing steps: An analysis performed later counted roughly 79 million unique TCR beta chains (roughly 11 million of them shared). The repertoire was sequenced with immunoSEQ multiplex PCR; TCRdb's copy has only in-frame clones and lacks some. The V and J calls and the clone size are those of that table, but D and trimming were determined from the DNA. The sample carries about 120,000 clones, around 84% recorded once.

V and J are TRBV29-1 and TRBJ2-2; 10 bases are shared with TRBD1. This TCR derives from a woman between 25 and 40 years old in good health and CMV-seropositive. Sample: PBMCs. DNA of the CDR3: TGCAGCGTTGAAGTTCGGGACAGGGGTAACACCGGGGAGCTGTTTTTT. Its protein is CSVEVRDRGNTGELFF.